These T cell receptor beta chains were read from a single sample in a study of blood T cell repertoires in COVID-19. Here immunoSEQ multiplex PCR was the method, and the copy in TCRdb shows in-frame clones only, minus some. In the table there are approximately 350,000 clones, approximately 88% of which are singletons. Sequencing was carried out using peripheral blood. The receptors were sampled from a woman in her thirties with COVID-19, enrolled during active disease. CDR3s include the opening cysteine and the closing phenylalanine or tryptophan. D genes are given only for firm matches. A clone size is listed for some rows: how often the clone was seen (once, few, many), or a class if it is expanded.

D: .
J: TRBJ2-3
size: .
V: TRBV15
length: 15
DNA: TGTGCCACCAGCAGATCCGGGGATCGTACAGATACGCAGTATTTT
CDR3: CATSRSGDRTDTQYF

D: .
J: TRBJ1-1
size: .
V: TRBV19
length: 17
DNA: TGTGCCAGTAGTGATCTGGGGGGTGCATCCATGAACACTGAAGCTTTCTTT
CDR3: CASSDLGGASMNTEAFF

D: TRBD1
J: TRBJ2-7
size: .
V: TRBV4-3
length: 18
DNA: TGCGCCAGCAGCCAAGAATTACCCGGGACAGGGGGCTGGAACGAGCAGTACTTC
CDR3: CASSQELPGTGGWNEQYF

D: .
J: TRBJ1-2
size: .
V: TRBV6-2/TRBV6-3
length: 16
DNA: TGTGCCAGCAGTTACTCAAATCTGCGGCCGTACTATGGCTACACCTTC
CDR3: CASSYSNLRPYYGYTF

D: TRBD2
J: TRBJ2-1
size: .
V: TRBV10-2
length: 16
DNA: TGCGCCAGCAGTGTATTTCGCGGGAGCTCCTACAATGAGCAGTTCTTC
CDR3: CASSVFRGSSYNEQFF

D: .
J: TRBJ1-6
size: .
V: TRBV7-2
length: 14
DNA: TGTGCCAGCAGCTTAGTTCCGGGTAATTCACCCCTCCACTTT
CDR3: CASSLVPGNSPLHF

D: TRBD2
J: TRBJ2-3
size: .
V: TRBV24-1
length: 16
DNA: TGTGCCACCAGTGATGTCGCTAGCGGGAGGGTTGATACGCAGTATTTT
CDR3: CATSDVASGRVDTQYF

D: TRBD2
J: TRBJ2-7
size: .
V: TRBV7-2
length: 15
DNA: TGTGCCAGCAGCGACAGCGGGGGGGCTTCCTACGAGCAGTACTTC
CDR3: CASSDSGGASYEQYF

D: TRBD2
J: TRBJ2-3
size: .
V: TRBV29-1
length: 18
DNA: TGCAGCGTTGGGGTATGGACTAGCGGGGGGGCCAGCACAGATACGCAGTATTTT
CDR3: CSVGVWTSGGASTDTQYF

D: .
J: TRBJ2-5
size: .
V: TRBV18
length: 13
DNA: TGTGCCAGCTCACTTACGAGGTCGGAGACCCAGTACTTC
CDR3: CASSLTRSETQYF

D: .
J: TRBJ2-3
size: .
V: TRBV4-3
length: 16
DNA: TGCGCCAGCAGCCAGAAGTTAGGAGGGATGGCAGATACGCAGTATTTT
CDR3: CASSQKLGGMADTQYF

D: TRBD2
J: TRBJ2-1
size: .
V: TRBV11-3
length: 19
DNA: TGTGCCAGCAGCCCAGGACTAGCGCGTGACCTGGGGGGGCTGCATGAGCAGTTCTTC
CDR3: CASSPGLARDLGGLHEQFF

D: .
J: TRBJ2-3
size: .
V: TRBV7-2
length: 16
DNA: TGTGCCAGCAGCTTATTGGTCCACGGGGTCACAGATACGCAGTATTTT
CDR3: CASSLLVHGVTDTQYF

D: TRBD2
J: TRBJ2-1
size: .
V: TRBV7-7
length: 19
DNA: TGTGCTAGCAGCTTAGGAGCCCACTCTCTAGCGGGAGGGCCGGGTGAGCAGTTCTTC
CDR3: CASSLGAHSLAGGPGEQFF

D: TRBD1
J: TRBJ2-6
size: once
V: TRBV11-2
length: 18
DNA: TGTGCCAGCAGCTCACGGACAGGGCCGAGTTCTGGGGCCAACGTCCTGACTTTC
CDR3: CASSSRTGPSSGANVLTF

D: .
J: TRBJ2-5
size: .
V: TRBV4-3
length: 15
DNA: TGCGCCAGCAGCCAAGACAGGGGTGCTCAAGAGACCCAGTACTTC
CDR3: CASSQDRGAQETQYF

D: TRBD2
J: TRBJ2-1
size: .
V: TRBV30
length: 11
DNA: TGTGCCTGGAGTGTTGGGACTAGCGGGTTCTTC
CDR3: CAWSVGTSGFF

D: .
J: TRBJ2-3
size: .
V: TRBV2
length: 15
DNA: TGTGCCAGCTTGGGGGGCGGGAGAAGTACAGATACGCAGTATTTT
CDR3: CASLGGGRSTDTQYF

D: TRBD1
J: TRBJ2-4
size: .
V: TRBV11-2
length: 15
DNA: TGTGCCAGCAGCTCCTTGGGACAGGGGCAAAACATTCAGTACTTC
CDR3: CASSSLGQGQNIQYF

D: .
J: TRBJ2-5
size: .
V: TRBV18
length: 14
DNA: TGTGCCAGCTCACCACCGGGGCAGCAAGAGACCCAGTACTTC
CDR3: CASSPPGQQETQYF

D: .
J: TRBJ1-2
size: .
V: TRBV18
length: 16
DNA: TGTGCCAGCTCACCAGGTCTGGACAGTTGGAACTATGGCTACACCTTC
CDR3: CASSPGLDSWNYGYTF

D: TRBD1
J: TRBJ2-2
size: .
V: TRBV29-1
length: 14
DNA: TGCAGCGCACGGGACAGGGGGTTGAACGGGGAGCTGTTTTTT
CDR3: CSARDRGLNGELFF

D: .
J: TRBJ2-5
size: .
V: TRBV7-2
length: 17
DNA: TGTGCCAGCAGCTTAGCGGGTGGCGGGACGGGCCAAGAGACCCAGTACTTC
CDR3: CASSLAGGGTGQETQYF

D: .
J: TRBJ1-2
size: .
V: TRBV7-9
length: 12
DNA: TGTGCCAGCAGCTTAGGAACAGCCCCGGGGACCTTC
CDR3: CASSLGTAPGTF

D: TRBD1
J: TRBJ2-1
size: .
V: TRBV13
length: 15
DNA: TGTGCCAGCAGCTTAGGACAGGGGGCCTACAATGAGCAGTTCTTC
CDR3: CASSLGQGAYNEQFF

D: TRBD2
J: TRBJ2-1
size: .
V: TRBV5-4
length: 17
DNA: TGTGCCAGCAGCGCACCCGGGACTAGGAGCTCCTACAATGAGCAGTTCTTC
CDR3: CASSAPGTRSSYNEQFF

D: TRBD1
J: TRBJ2-6
size: .
V: TRBV5-4
length: 18
DNA: TGTGCCAGCAGCTTGGTTCTTTTCCGACAGGGGAGAGCCAACGTCCTGACTTTC
CDR3: CASSLVLFRQGRANVLTF

D: .
J: TRBJ2-1
size: once
V: TRBV7-8
length: 13
DNA: TGTGCCAGCAGCCCTCGTGCCTACAATGAGCAGTTCTTC
CDR3: CASSPRAYNEQFF

D: TRBD2
J: TRBJ2-3
size: .
V: TRBV19
length: 16
DNA: TGTGCCAGTAGTGTCGCTAGCGGGGGGAACACAGATACGCAGTATTTT
CDR3: CASSVASGGNTDTQYF

D: .
J: TRBJ1-1
size: .
V: TRBV28
length: 15
DNA: TGTGCCAGCAGTTTGCCAGGGGCAAGAGGCACTGAAGCTTTCTTT
CDR3: CASSLPGARGTEAFF

D: .
J: TRBJ1-4
size: .
V: TRBV21-1
length: 19
DNA: TGTGCCAGCAGCAAAGAGGGGGACAGGGGTAGCTCAACTAATGAAAAACTGTTTTTT
CDR3: CASSKEGDRGSSTNEKLFF

D: .
J: TRBJ1-5
size: .
V: TRBV5-8
length: 14
DNA: TGTGCCAGCAGCTTGTACAGTAGCAATCAGCCCCAGCATTTT
CDR3: CASSLYSSNQPQHF

D: TRBD2
J: TRBJ2-4
size: .
V: TRBV6-2/TRBV6-3
length: 15
DNA: TGTGCCAGCAGTCGGATGGGGGGGACCAAAAACATTCAGTACTTC
CDR3: CASSRMGGTKNIQYF

D: TRBD2
J: TRBJ2-1
size: .
V: TRBV14
length: 15
DNA: TGTGCCAGCAGCCTTCTAGCGGGAGGCCCCAATGAGCAGTTCTTC
CDR3: CASSLLAGGPNEQFF

D: .
J: TRBJ2-5
size: .
V: TRBV10-1
length: 13
DNA: TGCGCCAGCAGTGAAGGGGTGTTGGAGACCCAGTACTTC
CDR3: CASSEGVLETQYF

D: .
J: TRBJ1-1
size: .
V: TRBV27
length: 14
DNA: TGTGCCAGCAGTCTTTGGAGGTCGAACACTGAAGCTTTCTTT
CDR3: CASSLWRSNTEAFF

D: .
J: TRBJ1-1
size: .
V: TRBV29-1
length: 12
DNA: TGCAGCTACCAAGGACAGAACACTGAAGCTTTCTTT
CDR3: CSYQGQNTEAFF

D: TRBD2
J: TRBJ2-3
size: .
V: TRBV5-1
length: 15
DNA: TGCGCCAGCAGCTTTACAGCGGGGGGCGCAGATACGCAGTATTTT
CDR3: CASSFTAGGADTQYF

D: .
J: TRBJ2-5
size: .
V: TRBV3-1/TRBV3-2
length: 15
DNA: TGTGCCAGCAGCCAAGAGACCTCTGCAGCCGGGTCCCAGTACTTC
CDR3: CASSQETSAAGSQYF

D: .
J: TRBJ2-6
size: .
V: TRBV18
length: 15
DNA: TGTGCCAGCTCACCCCGAGACTCTGGGGCCAACGTCCTGACTTTC
CDR3: CASSPRDSGANVLTF

D: TRBD2
J: TRBJ2-6
size: .
V: TRBV19
length: 16
DNA: TGTGCCAGTAGTCAAGAGCGGGGATCTGGGGCCAACGTCCTGACTTTC
CDR3: CASSQERGSGANVLTF

D: .
J: TRBJ1-1
size: .
V: TRBV20-1
length: 10
DNA: TGCAGTGTGGACAGCCATGAAGCTTTCTTT
CDR3: CSVDSHEAFF

D: .
J: TRBJ1-5
size: .
V: TRBV2
length: 17
DNA: TGTGCCAGCGCCTTAGAGGGCGGGGGTTATAGCAATCAGCCCCAGCATTTT
CDR3: CASALEGGGYSNQPQHF

D: .
J: TRBJ2-2
size: few
V: TRBV2
length: 15
DNA: TGTGCCGGCAGCACAGGGTCGGTACCGACCGGGGAGCTGTTTTTT
CDR3: CAGSTGSVPTGELFF

D: TRBD1
J: TRBJ1-5
size: .
V: TRBV19
length: 13
DNA: TGTGCCAGCGAGGGGGCAGGGGGCCAGCCCCAGCATTTT
CDR3: CASEGAGGQPQHF

D: .
J: TRBJ1-5
size: .
V: TRBV30
length: 13
DNA: TGTGCCTGGAGTAGACAGATTAATCAGCCCCAGCATTTT
CDR3: CAWSRQINQPQHF

D: .
J: TRBJ1-2
size: .
V: TRBV7-9
length: 15
DNA: TGTGCCAGCAGCTTCGATCGGGGGGCCTTTGGTGGCTACACCTTC
CDR3: CASSFDRGAFGGYTF

D: .
J: TRBJ1-1
size: .
V: TRBV6-4
length: 13
DNA: TGTGCCAGCAGCTCTGGGGGGGACACTGAAGCTTTCTTT
CDR3: CASSSGGDTEAFF

D: TRBD2
J: TRBJ2-1
size: few
V: TRBV7-2
length: 15
DNA: TGTGCCAGCAGCTTAGTAGCGGGAGGCTACAATGAGCAGTTCTTC
CDR3: CASSLVAGGYNEQFF

D: TRBD1
J: TRBJ1-1
size: .
V: TRBV11-3
length: 16
DNA: TGTGCCAGCAGCTTTGGGGGGCAGGGGGGCTCCACTGAAGCTTTCTTT
CDR3: CASSFGGQGGSTEAFF